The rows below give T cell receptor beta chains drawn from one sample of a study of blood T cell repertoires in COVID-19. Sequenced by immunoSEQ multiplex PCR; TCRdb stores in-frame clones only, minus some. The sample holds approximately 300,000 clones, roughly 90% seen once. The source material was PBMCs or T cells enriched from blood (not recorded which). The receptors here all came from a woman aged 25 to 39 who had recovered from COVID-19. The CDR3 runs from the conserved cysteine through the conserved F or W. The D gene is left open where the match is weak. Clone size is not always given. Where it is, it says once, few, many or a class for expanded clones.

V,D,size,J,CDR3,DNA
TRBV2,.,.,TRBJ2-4,CASSAIRLAKNIQYF,TGTGCCAGCAGTGCGATCCGACTAGCCAAAAACATTCAGTACTTC
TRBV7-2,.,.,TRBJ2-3,CASSLDVTRTQYF,TGTGCCAGCAGCTTAGACGTTACCAGAACGCAGTATTTT
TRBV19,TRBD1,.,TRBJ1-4,CASRSTGGNEKLFF,TGTGCCAGTAGGTCGACAGGGGGTAATGAAAAACTGTTTTTT
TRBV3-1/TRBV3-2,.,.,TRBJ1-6,CASSQEIQASSPLHF,TGTGCCAGCAGCCAAGAGATACAGGCTAGTTCACCCCTCCACTTT
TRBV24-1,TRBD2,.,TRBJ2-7,CATSAGGAESSYEQYF,TGTGCCACCAGTGCCGGGGGGGCAGAAAGCTCCTACGAGCAGTACTTC
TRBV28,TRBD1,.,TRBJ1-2,CASSQGAGNYGYTF,TGTGCCAGCAGTCAGGGGGCGGGGAACTATGGCTACACCTTC
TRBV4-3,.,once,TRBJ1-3,CASSQDGGSGNTIYF,TGCGCCAGCAGCCAAGACGGGGGATCTGGAAACACCATATATTTT
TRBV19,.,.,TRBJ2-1,CASSQASNYNEQFF,TGTGCCAGTAGCCAAGCATCAAACTACAATGAGCAGTTCTTC
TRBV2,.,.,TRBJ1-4,CASSGRATNEKLFF,TGTGCCAGCAGTGGGAGGGCAACTAATGAAAAACTGTTTTTT
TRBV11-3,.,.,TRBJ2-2,CASARETGELFF,TGTGCCAGCGCCAGGGAAACCGGGGAGCTGTTTTTT
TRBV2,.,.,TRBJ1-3,CASSDSPPGNTIYF,TGTGCCAGCAGTGATTCGCCGCCCGGGAACACCATATATTTT
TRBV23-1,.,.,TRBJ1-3,CGVNRTLNGNTIYF,TGCGGCGTAAACAGAACCCTAAATGGAAACACCATATATTTT
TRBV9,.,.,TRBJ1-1,CASSVSGWNTEAFF,TGTGCCAGCAGCGTATCAGGATGGAACACTGAAGCTTTCTTT
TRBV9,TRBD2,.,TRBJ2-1,CASSGWGSGRSDEQFF,TGTGCCAGCAGCGGCTGGGGTAGCGGGAGGAGTGATGAGCAGTTCTTC
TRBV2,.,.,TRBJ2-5,CASNAGRRETQYF,TGTGCCAGCAACGCGGGCCGGAGGGAGACCCAGTACTTC
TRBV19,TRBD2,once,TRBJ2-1,CASSTRGSKGYWEQFF,TGTGCCAGTAGTACGCGGGGGTCTAAGGGATATTGGGAGCAGTTCTTC
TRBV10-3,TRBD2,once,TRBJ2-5,CAIRVAGEETQYF,TGTGCCATCAGGGTAGCGGGGGAAGAGACCCAGTACTTC
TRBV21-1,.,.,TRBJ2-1,CASSNPASTGESGVNEQFF,TGTGCCAGCAGCAACCCGGCTAGTACGGGAGAGAGTGGAGTGAATGAGCAGTTCTTC
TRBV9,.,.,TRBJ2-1,CASSTRVSMYNEQFF,TGTGCCAGCAGCACCAGGGTATCAATGTACAATGAGCAGTTCTTC
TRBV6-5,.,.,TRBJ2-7,CASSYSGLNNYEQYF,TGTGCCAGCAGTTACTCGGGACTGAATAACTACGAGCAGTACTTC
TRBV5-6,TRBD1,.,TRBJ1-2,CASSTGQGDYGYTF,TGTGCCAGCAGCACCGGACAGGGTGATTATGGCTACACCTTC
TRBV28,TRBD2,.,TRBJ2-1,CASGAGGESNEQFF,TGTGCCAGCGGAGCGGGGGGGGAAAGCAATGAGCAGTTCTTC
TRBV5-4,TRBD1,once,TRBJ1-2,CASSLRQGQGYTF,TGTGCCAGCAGCCTTCGACAGGGCCAAGGCTACACCTTC
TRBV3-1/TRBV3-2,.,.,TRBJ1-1,CASSQDPGVAFF,TGTGCCAGCAGCCAGGATCCGGGTGTAGCTTTCTTT
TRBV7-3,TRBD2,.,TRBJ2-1,CASSLGTIGNEQFF,TGTGCCAGCAGCTTGGGGACTATCGGGAATGAGCAGTTCTTC
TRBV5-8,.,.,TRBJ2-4,CASSSTGILNIQYF,TGTGCCAGCAGCTCCACAGGGATTTTGAACATTCAGTACTTC
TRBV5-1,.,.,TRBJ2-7,CASSSSYYEQYF,TGCGCCAGCAGCTCCAGTTACTACGAGCAGTACTTC
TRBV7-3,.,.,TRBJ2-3,CASSFGLRPDTQYF,TGTGCCAGCAGCTTCGGTTTGCGTCCAGATACGCAGTATTTT
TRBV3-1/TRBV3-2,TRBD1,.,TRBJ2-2,CASSEQGAGNTGELFF,TGTGCCAGCAGCGAACAGGGGGCAGGGAACACCGGGGAGCTGTTTTTT
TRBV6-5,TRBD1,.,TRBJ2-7,CASSRTGGPYEQYF,TGTGCCAGCAGTAGGACAGGAGGACCCTACGAGCAGTACTTC
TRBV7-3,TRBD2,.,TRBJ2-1,CASSPTGEGYNEQFF,TGTGCCAGCAGCCCCACGGGGGAGGGCTACAATGAGCAGTTCTTC
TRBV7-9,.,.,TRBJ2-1,CASSLDRGYEQFF,TGTGCCAGCAGCTTGGACCGGGGGTATGAGCAGTTCTTC
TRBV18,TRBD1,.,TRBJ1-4,CASSPGQAGEKLFF,TGTGCCAGCTCGCCGGGACAGGCGGGGGAAAAACTGTTTTTT
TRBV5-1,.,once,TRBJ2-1,CASGPGGSYNEQFF,TGCGCCAGCGGCCCTGGAGGCTCCTACAATGAGCAGTTCTTC
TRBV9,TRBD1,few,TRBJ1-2,CASSEGPRGGQRYGYTF,TGTGCCAGCAGCGAGGGTCCTAGAGGGGGACAGCGATATGGCTACACCTTC
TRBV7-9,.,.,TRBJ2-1,CASSLADRGEQFF,TGTGCCAGCAGCTTAGCTGATCGTGGCGAGCAGTTCTTC
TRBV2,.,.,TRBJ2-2,CASSSGQVTGELFF,TGTGCCAGCAGTTCGGGACAAGTCACCGGGGAGCTGTTTTTT
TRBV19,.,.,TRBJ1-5,CASSIGSVSNQPQHF,TGTGCCAGTAGTATAGGTTCGGTAAGCAATCAGCCCCAGCATTTT
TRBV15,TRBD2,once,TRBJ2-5,CATSRDPGGKRETQYF,TGTGCCACCAGCAGAGATCCGGGAGGGAAGCGAGAGACCCAGTACTTC
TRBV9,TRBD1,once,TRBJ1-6,CASGERTGSLPLHF,TGTGCCAGCGGAGAGAGGACAGGAAGCTTACCCCTCCACTTT
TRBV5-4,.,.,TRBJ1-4,CASRARGPNEKLFF,TGTGCCAGCAGGGCCAGGGGCCCTAATGAAAAACTGTTTTTT
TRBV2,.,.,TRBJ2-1,CASDRSGQFF,TGTGCCAGTGACAGGTCTGGGCAGTTCTTC
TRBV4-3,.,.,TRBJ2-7,CASSQVQGYEQYF,TGCGCCAGCAGCCAAGTACAGGGATACGAGCAGTACTTC
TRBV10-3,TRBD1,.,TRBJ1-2,CAISESATGKPYGYTF,TGTGCCATCAGTGAGTCGGCGACAGGGAAGCCCTATGGCTACACCTTC
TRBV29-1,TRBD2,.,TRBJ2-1,CSVDLDRGGEQFF,TGCAGCGTTGATCTCGACCGCGGGGGTGAGCAGTTCTTC
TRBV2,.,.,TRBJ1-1,CASSGPQGRSTEAFF,TGTGCCAGCAGTGGCCCACAGGGAAGGAGCACTGAAGCTTTCTTT
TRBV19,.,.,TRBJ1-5,CASTPSRGIKSNQPQHF,TGTGCCAGTACCCCCTCGCGGGGCATAAAAAGCAATCAGCCCCAGCATTTT
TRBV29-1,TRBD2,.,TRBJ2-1,CSVTSGRANNEQFF,TGCAGCGTGACTAGCGGGAGGGCTAACAATGAGCAGTTCTTC